This record looks at one T cell receptor (beta chain) sequence and its context. The entry originates in a study of blood T cell repertoires in COVID-19. Study summary: Nucleic acid was either cDNA or gDNA, and it came from T cells, B-cell-depleted T cells, or PBMCs.

Data came from immunoSEQ multiplex PCR; TCRdb stores just in-frame clones and leaves some out. The sample lists roughly 69,000 clones, over 75% occurring once. This CDR3 contains 16 residues. Trimming took 5 bases from V and 8 from J; bases not matched to a gene: 15. In germline, CDR1 is LNHNV, CDR2 YYDKDF (reference sequence). This receptor was taken from a man between 50 and 59 years old with active COVID-19. V usage is TRBV15 and J usage is TRBJ1-3, with TRBD1 matching 7 bases. Sequencing was carried out using peripheral blood. The CDR3: CATSLGTVGSGYTIYF. The CDR3 DNA reads as TGTGCCACCAGCCTCGGGACAGTAGGTTCCGGGTACACCATATATTTT.